The T cell receptor beta chain under discussion was sequenced for a study of T cell responses to AZD1222 COVID-19 vaccine. Trimming pared 6 bases from V and 0 bases from J, leaving 15 bases between. This CDR3 has 15 amino acids. Per the germline V gene, CDR1 is SGHRS and CDR2 is YFSETQ. Of note for this clone: Its antigen is unidentified.

Only in-frame clones appear in the TCRdb table, and some are missing; sequencing was by immunoSEQ multiplex PCR. The table includes some 120,000 clones, roughly 91% detected once. Study observations and caveats: Donor demographics were predominantly white British with a female majority; clonal diversity may be underestimated.

This rearrangement joins TRBV5-1 to TRBJ1-1; no reliable D call. This receptor was identified in an adult in good health. The material sequenced was peripheral blood, taken on day 0 of AZD1222 vaccination. CDR3 sequence (DNA): TGCGCCAGCACACCGGGAGACTTAATGAACACTGAAGCTTTCTTT. Residues: CASTPGDLMNTEAFF.